This entry concerns a single TCR beta chain. Its antigen is still unknown. Profiled with immunoSEQ multiplex PCR; TCRdb holds only in-frame clones, not every one. In the table there are around 350,000 clones, around 83% of which are singletons. These data belong to a study of Ad26.COV2.S vaccination and SARS-CoV-2 variants. Study as a whole: Once or twice, 56 days apart, Ad26.COV2.S was delivered intramuscularly.

General observations from the study: Total T cell responses were possibly underestimated by TCR breadth and depth analyses. Reportedly, spike-specific CD8+ and CD4+ T cell responses achieved substantial breadth once vaccination had taken place.

The germline V and J ends were trimmed by 5 bases and 6 bases, with 14 bases remaining between them. The CDR3 covers 13 residues. Germline V CDR1 and CDR2: MDHEN, SYDVKM. Described treatment: some 20 received Ad26.COV2.S at low or high dose, single or two shots; five or six received placebo; per-sample allocation not given. On day 63 after the first injection, vaccine and placebo recipients gave samples. Whoever gave the sample was an adult aged 18-55 years in Boston. This specimen consisted of peripheral blood, obtained in a trial of Ad26.COV2.S vaccine versus placebo. This sequence originates from a person between 18 and 60 years old who received the Ad26.COV2.S COVID-19 vaccine or a placebo. This chain joins TRBV28 and TRBJ2-7; a possible D gene is TRBD2 (6 bases). The CDR3 reads CASSPPGVSEQYF. The CDR3 DNA reads as TGTGCCAGCAGTCCTCCGGGAGTGAGCGAGCAGTACTTC. The variable domain in full, with the rest retrieved from reference TRBV28 and TRBJ2-7, is DVKVTQSSRYLVKRTGEKVFLECVQDMDHENMFWYRQDPGLGLRLIYFSYDVKMKEKGDIPEGYSVSREKKERFSLILESASTNQTSMYLCASSPPGVSEQYFGPGTRLTVT.